This entry lists 15 T cell receptor beta chains sequenced from one sample in a study of molecular identifiers for immune sequencing clone quantification. TCRdb reprocessed the PCR reads with MiXCR, giving one entry per CDR3 protein. The repertoire holds more than 85,000 distinct CDR3 sequences, under 40% seen once, with about a tenth in the top ten. The specimen was naive CD8+ T cells from blood, with Jurkat cell RNA spiked in. Described subset: FACS-sorted CD8+CD4-CCR7+CD45RA+ naive T cells. Receptors originate from a human donor in good health. Some libraries in this study had Jurkat cell RNA spiked in.

The rearrangement uses TRBV28 and TRBJ1-2; D call uncertain. The CDR3 has 14 residues. The germline gives CDR1 MDHEN, CDR2 SYDVKM. V gave up 5 bases and J gave up 4 bases, with 14 bases separating them. The CDR3 reads CASSPEDGSYGYTF. In nucleotides, the CDR3 is TGTGCCAGCAGTCCCGAGGACGGAAGCTATGGCTACACCTTC.

As to this clonotype: A read error is possible here, since a much larger clone lies one base away. V usage is TRBV6-1 and J usage is TRBJ2-2; the match to TRBD2 covers 7 bases. Trimming at V came to 8 bases and at J to 3 bases, leaving 6 bases not matched to a gene. CDR3 length: 14 residues. Germline-derived CDR1 and CDR2 are MNHNS and SASEGT. The CDR3 DNA reads TGTGCCAGCGGGAGGGGATGGCACACCGGGGAGCTGTTTTTT. Residues: CASGRGWHTGELFF.

This clonotype came up a few times. The V gene is TRBV6-1, the J gene TRBJ2-7; TRBD2 aligns across 11 bases. The germline CDR1 and CDR2 sequences are MNHNS and SASEGT. Losses at the gene ends were 3 bases for V and 5 bases for J; bases not matched to a gene: 9. There are 16 residues in the CDR3. In nucleotides, the CDR3 is TGTGCCAGCAGTGACCGCATAGCGGGAGGGTCTGACGAGCAGTACTTC. Encoded protein: CASSDRIAGGSDEQYF.

Concerning this clonotype itself: A single base separates this from a much larger clone, so it may be a read error. Lacking the conserved final phenylalanine or tryptophan, this CDR3 likely reflects a read error. V gene TRBV25-1 combines with J gene TRBJ2-3, with D unresolved. Germline lookup yields CDR1 MGHDK and CDR2 SYGVNS. V was pared by 5 bases and J by 3 bases, with 0 bases between. The CDR3 runs to 10 residues. The CDR3 DNA reads as TGTGCCAGCAGTACAGATACGCAGTATCTT. It specifies CASSTDTQYL.

Of note for this clonotype: Possible read error: a much larger clone is one base away. V and J are TRBV7-2 and TRBJ2-1, with TRBD2 identical over 9 bases. CDR3 length equals 16 residues. CDR1 and CDR2 from the germline V gene are SGHTA and FQGNSA. The CDR3 nucleotides are TGTGCCAGCAGCTTTTTAGCGGGAGCCCCCTCCCATGAGCAGTCCTTC. This encodes CASSFLAGAPSHEQSF.

This clonotype showed up just a few times. This chain uses TRBV7-9 with TRBJ2-7; D unresolved. The germline CDR1 and CDR2 sequences are SEHNR and FQNEAQ (reference sequence). The CDR3 length is 13 residues. V lost 5 bases to trimming and J lost 3 bases, with 11 bases between them. In DNA form, the CDR3 reads TGTGCCAGCAGCCCAGGTGGGAACTACGAGCAGTACTTC. Amino acid sequence: CASSPGGNYEQYF. Together with reference TRBV7-9 and TRBJ2-7, the CDR3 gives the full variable domain: DTGVSQNPRHKITKRGQNVTFRCDPISEHNRLYWYRQTLGQGPEFLTYFQNEAQLEKSRLLSDRFSAERPKGSFSTLEIQRTEQGDSAMYLCASSPGGNYEQYFGPGTRLTVT.

The J gene is TRBJ2-1, the V gene TRBV5-1, with 11 nucleotides matching TRBD2. CDR1 is SGHRS, CDR2 YFSETQ, per germline. The CDR3 contains 15 residues. After removal of 4 bases from V and 2 bases from J, the junction contained 2 bases not matched to a gene. As DNA, the CDR3 is TGCGCCAGCAGCCTGACTAGCGGGACCTACAATGAGCAGTTCTTC. It yields the protein CASSLTSGTYNEQFF.

This clonotype was detected many times. The J gene is TRBJ2-7, the V gene TRBV5-1; D is possibly TRBD2 (7 bases). The CDR3 covers 15 residues. The V gene lost 4 bases and the J gene lost 0 bases, with 14 bases spanning the gap. CDR1 and CDR2 from the germline V gene are SGHRS and YFSETQ. This chain's CDR3 is CASSREGVRSYEQYF. CDR3 in DNA: TGCGCCAGCAGCAGGGAGGGGGTACGCTCCTACGAGCAGTACTTC.

A note on this clonotype: Sequence at one end of the junction differs from germline and may be a read error. CDR3 region: CASSQERDGMRGDAQYF. The CDR3 nucleotides read TGTGCCAGCAGCCAAGAGAGGGACGGGATGCGGGGAGATGCGCAGTATTTT. The gene calls are TRBV3-1 and TRBJ2-3; D might be TRBD2 (6 bases). The CDR3 loop spans 17 amino acids. Germline V gives CDR1 LGHDT, CDR2 YNNKEL (reference sequence).

The chain has TRBV28 and TRBJ2-5; D is possibly TRBD1 (6 bases). The CDR3 extends over 15 amino acids. Trimming shortened V by 6 bases and J by 2 bases, and 16 bases separated the two germline ends. Germline V gene data show CDR1 as MDHEN and CDR2 as SYDVKM. The CDR3 sequence: CASRLRDKSQETQYF. In nucleotides, the CDR3 is TGTGCCAGCAGGCTACGGGACAAGTCTCAAGAGACCCAGTACTTC.

On this clonotype: Because it lacks the conserved phenylalanine or tryptophan at the end, this CDR3 is likely a read error. The chain couples TRBV7-2 to TRBJ2-5; D may be TRBD2 (5 bases). CDR3 length: 16 amino acids. Germline CDR1 and CDR2: SGHTA and FQGNSA. V was pared by 4 bases and J by 4 bases, with 19 bases between. CDR3 residues: CASSSPVQAGGETQYI. The CDR3 nucleotides read TGTGCCAGCAGCTCCCCTGTTCAGGCCGGAGGAGAGACCCAGTACATC.

The genes are TRBV10-3 and TRBJ1-4; TRBD1 is a possible D gene (5 bases). Per germline, CDR1 ENHRY and CDR2 SYGVKD. This CDR3 contains 15 residues. Trimming left V 4 bases short and J 5 bases short, with 14 bases between. The CDR3 sequence: CAISGEDSVNEKLFF. The CDR3 DNA is TGTGCCATCAGTGGGGAAGACAGCGTAAATGAAAAACTGTTTTTT.

This clonotype has a handful of counts. The chain uses TRBV4-2 and TRBJ2-1, with D perhaps TRBD1 (6 bases). CDR3 size: 15 residues. Trimming left V 1 base short and J 5 bases short, with 12 bases between. CDR1 and CDR2 (germline): LGHNA, YNFKEQ. CDR3 in DNA: TGTGCCAGCAGCCAAGCACAGGGAGAACACAATGAGCAGTTCTTC. Its protein product is CASSQAQGEHNEQFF.

This chain connects TRBV23-1 to TRBJ2-4; D is unresolved. TRBV23-1 qualifies as an ORF whose function is uncertain. V was trimmed by 2 bases and J by 0 bases, leaving 11 bases between them. The CDR3 is 16 residues long. CDR3 bases: TGCGCCAGCAGTCAAACGGGCGGTCTAGCCAAAAACATTCAGTACTTC. It encodes CASSQTGGLAKNIQYF.

The chain carries TRBV7-6 and TRBJ2-5, with 11 bases fitting TRBD2. From germline, CDR1 is SGHVS and CDR2 FNYEAQ. This CDR3 has 13 residues. CDR3: CASTSGTYETQYF. The CDR3 coding sequence is TGTGCTTCGACTAGCGGGACTTATGAGACCCAGTACTTC.